This record concerns one T cell receptor beta chain sequence. Its target is unknown. Germline CDR1 reads GTSNPN; CDR2 reads SVGIG (reference sequence). This CDR3 is built from 13 residues. With 4 bases removed from V and 7 bases from J, the gap between germline ends came to 14 bases. The record originates from a study of T cell responses to AZD1222 COVID-19 vaccine. Findings and caveats of the study: The breadth and depth of Spike-specific TCRs increased once two AZD1222 doses had been given. Repertoire collection took place solely once the T cell response had peaked. Across spike, vaccine-associated CD4 TCRs were found, dominant at 160-218 and 743-854. Most donors were white British, females outnumbered males, and clonal diversity was possibly underestimated.

The repertoire was sequenced with immunoSEQ multiplex PCR; TCRdb's copy has only in-frame clones and lacks some. This table has under 250,000 clones, under 95% appearing once. V is TRBV30 and J is TRBJ1-5; weak D call: TRBD1 (6 bases). This receptor was obtained from an adult in good health. The input for sequencing was peripheral blood, taken on day 0 of MenACWY control vaccination. The CDR3 loop reads CAWTRGGMQPQHF. The CDR3 DNA reads TGTGCCTGGACCCGGGGGGGCATGCAGCCCCAGCATTTT.